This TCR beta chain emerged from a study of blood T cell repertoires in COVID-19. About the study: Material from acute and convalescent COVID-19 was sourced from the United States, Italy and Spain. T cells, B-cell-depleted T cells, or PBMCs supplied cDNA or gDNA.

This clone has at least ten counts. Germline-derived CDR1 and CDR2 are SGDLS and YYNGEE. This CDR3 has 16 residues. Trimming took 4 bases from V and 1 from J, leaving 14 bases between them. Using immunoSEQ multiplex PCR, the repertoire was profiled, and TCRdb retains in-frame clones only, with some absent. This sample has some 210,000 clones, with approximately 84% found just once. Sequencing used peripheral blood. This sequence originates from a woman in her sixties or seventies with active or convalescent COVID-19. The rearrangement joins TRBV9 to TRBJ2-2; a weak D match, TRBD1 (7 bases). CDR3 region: CASSPRGALNTGELFF. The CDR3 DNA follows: TGTGCCAGCAGCCCCAGGGGGGCGTTGAACACCGGGGAGCTGTTTTTT.